The 14 T cell receptor beta chains in this list originate from one sample, sequenced in a study of T cells in Graves' hyperthyroidism and ophthalmopathy. Researchers amplified the TCR beta CDR3 regions from RNA transcripts. The HTBI primer set served for first-round RT-PCR of the TCR CDR3. MiXCR, applied by TCRdb to the multiplex PCR reads, yields one record per CDR3 protein. In the table there are around 600,000 distinct CDR3 sequences, 15% to 19% of which are singletons. The source material was blood. The receptor set was obtained from a woman aged 25-40 years with Graves' hyperthyroidism.

The sample holds many counts of this clonotype. This chain links TRBV10-2 with TRBJ2-3, with TRBD2 matching over 13 bases. CDR1 is WSHSY, CDR2 SAAADI, per germline. J gave up 4 bases and V 9 bases, and 13 bases lay outside the gene matches. The CDR3 consists of 17 residues. CDR3 residues: CASRTSGSLPRSDTQYF. CDR3 in DNA: TGCGCCAGTAGGACTAGCGGGAGTCTCCCGAGGTCAGATACGCAGTATTTT.

Points on this clonotype: One junction end does not reproduce the germline sequence, and a read error may be involved. The chain links TRBV5-1 to TRBJ1-5; 11 positions match TRBD1. This CDR3 contains 24 residues. Germline values: CDR1 SGHRS, CDR2 YFSETQ. As DNA, the CDR3 is TGTGCCAGCAGCCCCGGACAGGGGGCTCAGAGGAAGGCCGCTTGGCGTGTTGGCAATCAGCCCCAGCATTTT. Its protein product is CASSPGQGAQRKAAWRVGNQPQHF.

This clonotype was counted only a few times. The chain uses TRBV6-1 and TRBJ1-3; a possible D gene is TRBD1 (5 bases). Trimming shortened V by 5 bases and J by 2 bases, and 10 bases separated the two germline ends. The CDR3 contains 14 residues. The germline V gene encodes CDR1 MNHNS and CDR2 SASEGT. The CDR3 is CASSIQGTGNTIYF. CDR3 sequence (DNA): TGTGCCAGCAGTATCCAGGGTACTGGAAACACCATATATTTT.

This chain joins TRBV4-1 and TRBJ1-2; the D is unclear. Germline CDR1 and CDR2: MGHRA and YSYEKL. The CDR3 length is 15 residues. Trimming took off 0 bases at V and 1 base at J, with 9 bases between the two ends. DNA of the CDR3: TGCGCCAGCAGCCAAGATCCGGGGATTAACTATGGCTACACCTTC. Translated: CASSQDPGINYGYTF.

The chain joins TRBV11-2 to TRBJ2-3, with 14 bases identical to TRBD2. Germline V gives CDR1 SGHAT, CDR2 FQNNGV. Losses at the gene ends were 5 bases for V and 5 bases for J; bases not matched to a gene: 6. There are 16 residues in the CDR3. CDR3 sequence reads: CASSPGLAGAGDTQYF. The CDR3 DNA reads as TGTGCCAGCAGCCCGGGACTAGCGGGAGCGGGAGATACGCAGTATTTT.

In this sample, this clonotype turned up a few times. The V and J genes are TRBV9 and TRBJ2-7, with D perhaps matching TRBD1 (5 bases). The ends were cut back, 0 bases at V and 2 bases at J, with 12 bases in the middle. CDR1 and CDR2 from the germline V gene are SGDLS and YYNGEE. This CDR3 comprises 15 residues. The CDR3 reads CASSVVPGQTYEQYF. The DNA of the CDR3 is TGTGCCAGCAGCGTAGTACCCGGACAAACCTACGAGCAGTACTTC.

This chain connects TRBV20-1 to TRBJ2-7; 9 nucleotides align to TRBD2. The germline V gene has CDR1 DFQATT and CDR2 SNEGSKA (reference sequence). V lost 4 bases to trimming and J lost 2 bases; unmatched junction nucleotides: 6. The CDR3 is made up of 14 amino acids. The CDR3 spells CSATETSGPYEQYF. The DNA of the CDR3 is TGCAGTGCTACCGAGACTAGCGGACCCTACGAGCAGTACTTC.

Regarding this clonotype: This may come from a read error, since a much larger clone is one base off. The chain recombines TRBV5-1 with TRBJ2-1, with 10 bases identical to TRBD2. The CDR3 runs 15 residues. Looked up from germline, CDR1 is SGHRS and CDR2 is YFSETQ. The CDR3 reads CASSLGLAGEDGQFF. CDR3 DNA sequence: TGTGCCAGCAGCTTAGGGCTAGCGGGAGAGGATGGGCAGTTCTTC.

This clonotype was observed many times. The chain has TRBV3-1 and TRBJ2-7, with a tentative D call TRBD2 (6 bases). Trimming left V 1 base short and J 0 bases short, with 13 bases between. This CDR3 spans 16 amino acids. Germline-derived CDR1 and CDR2 are LGHDT and YNNKEL (reference sequence). The chain's CDR3 is CASSQGERRASYEQYF. The CDR3 DNA reads as TGTGCCAGCAGCCAAGGCGAGCGGAGGGCCTCCTACGAGCAGTACTTC.

This clonotype was picked up many times. The chain is built from TRBV20-1 and TRBJ2-3, with 10 bases that match TRBD2. CDR3 length: 15 residues. V dropped 6 bases and J dropped 4; count of bases not matched to a gene: 10. CDR1 and CDR2 (germline): DFQATT, SNEGSKA (reference sequence). The chain's CDR3 is CSAPGLAGVADTQYF. The CDR3 DNA follows: TGCAGTGCCCCTGGGCTAGCGGGAGTAGCAGATACGCAGTATTTT.

This clonotype was seen repeatedly, ten times or more. V gene TRBV20-1 combines with J gene TRBJ2-1; D is uncertain. Per germline, CDR1 DFQATT and CDR2 SNEGSKA (reference sequence). This CDR3 is 15 amino acids long. The V end was cut by 4 bases, the J end by 5 bases, with 18 bases between. CDR3 nucleotide sequence: TGCAGTGCTAAGCTAGACGATTTACCTAACAATGAGCAGTTCTTC. As protein: CSAKLDDLPNNEQFF.

This clonotype was counted a few times. The chain joins TRBV7-9 to TRBJ2-1; tentatively, D is TRBD1 (5 bases). The CDR3 loop spans 16 amino acids. Germline CDR1 SEHNR, CDR2 FQNEAQ (reference sequence). Trimming left V 3 bases short and J 5 bases short, with 17 bases between. The CDR3 DNA sequence: TGTGCCAGCAGCTTTTTACCCCTTCGACAGCACAATGAGCAGTTCTTC. Protein: CASSFLPLRQHNEQFF.

This clonotype occurred many times. The CDR3 region has the DNA TGTGCCAGCACCCTGGGTGGGGCGGCCGGCTATGGCTACACCTTC. It yields the protein CASTLGGAAGYGYTF. J is TRBJ1-2 and V is TRBV12-3 or TRBV12-4, with D possibly matching TRBD1 (5 bases). V lost 7 bases, J lost 4 bases, and 19 bases lay in between. The CDR3 runs to 15 residues.

This clonotype showed up many times. The rearrangement uses TRBV30 and TRBJ2-1, with D perhaps given as TRBD1 or TRBD2 (5 bases each). There are 17 residues in the CDR3. The V and J ends lost 4 bases and 2 bases respectively, with 21 bases between them. Germline V lookup: CDR1 GTSNPN, CDR2 SVGIG (reference sequence). CDR3 sequence reads: CAWTGPCDSCTYNEQFF. The CDR3 DNA reads TGTGCCTGGACGGGACCATGCGACAGCTGCACCTACAATGAGCAGTTCTTC.